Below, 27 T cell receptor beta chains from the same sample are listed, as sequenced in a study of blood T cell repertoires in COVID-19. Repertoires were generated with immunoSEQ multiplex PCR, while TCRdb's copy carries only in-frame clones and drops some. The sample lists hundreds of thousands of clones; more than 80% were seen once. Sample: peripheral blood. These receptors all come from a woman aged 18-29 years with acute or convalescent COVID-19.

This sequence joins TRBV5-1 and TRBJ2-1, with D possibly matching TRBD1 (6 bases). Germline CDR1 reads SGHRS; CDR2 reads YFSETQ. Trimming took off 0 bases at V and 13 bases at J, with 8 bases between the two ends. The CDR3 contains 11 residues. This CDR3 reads CASSLAGHQFF. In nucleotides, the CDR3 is TGCGCCAGCAGCTTGGCGGGACATCAGTTCTTC. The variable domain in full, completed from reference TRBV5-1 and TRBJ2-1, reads KAGVTQTPRYLIKTRGQQVTLSCSPISGHRSVSWYQQTPGQGLQFLFEYFSETQRNKGNFPGRFSGRQFSNSRSEMNVSTLELGDSALYLCASSLAGHQFFGPGTRLTVL.

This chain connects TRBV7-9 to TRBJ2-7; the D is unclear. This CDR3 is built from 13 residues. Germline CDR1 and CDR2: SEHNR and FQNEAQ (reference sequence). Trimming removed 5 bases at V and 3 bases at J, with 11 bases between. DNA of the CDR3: TGTGCCAGCAGCCCCCCGAGGTACTACGAGCAGTACTTC. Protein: CASSPPRYYEQYF.

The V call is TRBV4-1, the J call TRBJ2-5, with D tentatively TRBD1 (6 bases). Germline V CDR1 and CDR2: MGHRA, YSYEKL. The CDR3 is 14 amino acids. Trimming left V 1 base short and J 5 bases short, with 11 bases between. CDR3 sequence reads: CASSQGGGWETQYF. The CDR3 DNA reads TGCGCCAGCAGCCAAGGAGGGGGATGGGAGACCCAGTACTTC.

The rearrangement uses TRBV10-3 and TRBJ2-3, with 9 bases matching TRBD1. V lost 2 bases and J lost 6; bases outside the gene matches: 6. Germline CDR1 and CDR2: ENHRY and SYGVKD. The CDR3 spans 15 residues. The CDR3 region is CAISETGQGSDTQYF. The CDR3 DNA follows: TGTGCCATCAGTGAGACAGGACAGGGGTCCGATACGCAGTATTTT.

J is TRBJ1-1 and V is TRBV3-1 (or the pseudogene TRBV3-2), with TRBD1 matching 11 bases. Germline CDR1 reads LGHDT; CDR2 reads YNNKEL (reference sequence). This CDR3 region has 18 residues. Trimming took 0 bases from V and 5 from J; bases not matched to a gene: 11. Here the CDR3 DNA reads TGTGCCAGCAGCCAAGACCCCATTAAAGGACAGGGGGCGACTGAAGCTTTCTTT. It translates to CASSQDPIKGQGATEAFF.

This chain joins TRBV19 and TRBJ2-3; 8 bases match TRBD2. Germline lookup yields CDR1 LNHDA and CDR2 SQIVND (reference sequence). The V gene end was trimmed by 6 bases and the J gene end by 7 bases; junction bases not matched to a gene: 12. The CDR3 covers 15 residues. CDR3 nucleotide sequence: TGTGCCAGTAGACCCCCGGGAGGGGCCCCGAATACGCAGTATTTT. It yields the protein CASRPPGGAPNTQYF. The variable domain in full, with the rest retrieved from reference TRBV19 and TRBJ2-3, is DGGITQSPKYLFRKEGQNVTLSCEQNLNHDAMYWYRQDPGQGLRLIYYSQIVNDFQKGDIAEGYSVSREKKESFPLTVTSAQKNPTAFYLCASRPPGGAPNTQYFGPGTRLTVL.

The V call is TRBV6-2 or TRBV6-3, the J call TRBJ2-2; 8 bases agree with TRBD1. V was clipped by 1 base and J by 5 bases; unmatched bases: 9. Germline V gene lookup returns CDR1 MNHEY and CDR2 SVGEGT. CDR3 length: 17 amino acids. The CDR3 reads CASSYFPGQVETGELFF. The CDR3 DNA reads TGTGCCAGCAGTTACTTTCCGGGACAGGTGGAAACCGGGGAGCTGTTTTTT.

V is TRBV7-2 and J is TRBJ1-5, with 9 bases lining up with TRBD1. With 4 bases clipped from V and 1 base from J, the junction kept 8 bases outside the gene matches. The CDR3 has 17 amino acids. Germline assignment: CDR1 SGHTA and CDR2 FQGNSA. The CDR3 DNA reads TGTGCCAGCAGCTCCGGGACAGGGTGGTCAAGCAATCAGCCCCAGCATTTT. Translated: CASSSGTGWSSNQPQHF. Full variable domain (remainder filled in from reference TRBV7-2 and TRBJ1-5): GAGVSQSPSNKVTEKGKDVELRCDPISGHTALYWYRQSLGQGLEFLIYFQGNSAPDKSGLPSDRFSAERTGGSVSTLTIQRTQQEDSAVYLCASSSGTGWSSNQPQHFGDGTRLSIL.

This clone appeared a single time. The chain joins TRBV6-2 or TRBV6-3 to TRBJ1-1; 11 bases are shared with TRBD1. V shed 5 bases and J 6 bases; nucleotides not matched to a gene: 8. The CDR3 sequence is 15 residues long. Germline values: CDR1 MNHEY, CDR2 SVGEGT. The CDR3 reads CASSRPGTGGAEAFF. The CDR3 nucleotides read TGTGCCAGCAGTCGTCCCGGGACAGGGGGTGCTGAAGCTTTCTTT.

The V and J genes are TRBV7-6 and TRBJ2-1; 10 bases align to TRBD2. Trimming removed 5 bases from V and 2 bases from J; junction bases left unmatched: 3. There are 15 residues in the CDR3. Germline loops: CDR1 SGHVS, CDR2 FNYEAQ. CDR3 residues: CASSPTSGAYNEQFF. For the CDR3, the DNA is TGTGCCAGCAGCCCCACTAGCGGGGCCTACAATGAGCAGTTCTTC. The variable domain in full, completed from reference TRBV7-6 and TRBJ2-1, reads GAGVSQSPRYKVTKRGQDVALRCDPISGHVSLYWYRQALGQGPEFLTYFNYEAQQDKSGLPNDRFSAERPEGSISTLTIQRTEQRDSAMYRCASSPTSGAYNEQFFGPGTRLTVL.

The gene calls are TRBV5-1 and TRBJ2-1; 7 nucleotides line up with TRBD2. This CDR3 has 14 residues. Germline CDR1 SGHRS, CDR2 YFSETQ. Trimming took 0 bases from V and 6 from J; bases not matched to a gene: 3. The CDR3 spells CASSLGTSPNEQFF. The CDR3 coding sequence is TGCGCCAGCAGCTTGGGGACTAGTCCCAATGAGCAGTTCTTC.

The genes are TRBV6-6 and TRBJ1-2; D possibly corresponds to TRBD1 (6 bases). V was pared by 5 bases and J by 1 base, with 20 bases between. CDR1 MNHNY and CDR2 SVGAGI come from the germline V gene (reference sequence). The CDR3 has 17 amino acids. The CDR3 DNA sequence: TGTGCCAGCAGTCCGGTACACCCAGGGGATCATAACTATGGCTACACCTTC. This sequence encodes CASSPVHPGDHNYGYTF.

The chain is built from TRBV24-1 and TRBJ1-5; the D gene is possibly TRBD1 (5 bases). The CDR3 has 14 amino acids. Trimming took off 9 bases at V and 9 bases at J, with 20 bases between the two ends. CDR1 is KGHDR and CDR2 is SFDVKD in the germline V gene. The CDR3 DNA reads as TGTGCCACCTCCCCGAGTGGGGCAACGTGGCCCCAGCATTTT. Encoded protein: CATSPSGATWPQHF.

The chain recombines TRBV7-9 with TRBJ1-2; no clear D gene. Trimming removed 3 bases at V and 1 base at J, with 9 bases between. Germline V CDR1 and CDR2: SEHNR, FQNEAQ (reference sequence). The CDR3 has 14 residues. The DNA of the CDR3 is TGTGCCAGCAGCTTGGGCCAGGATAACTATGGCTACACCTTC. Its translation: CASSLGQDNYGYTF.

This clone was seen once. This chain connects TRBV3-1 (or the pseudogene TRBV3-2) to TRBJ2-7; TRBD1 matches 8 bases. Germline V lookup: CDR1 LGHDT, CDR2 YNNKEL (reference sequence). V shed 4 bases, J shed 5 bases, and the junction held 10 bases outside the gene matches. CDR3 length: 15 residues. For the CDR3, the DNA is TGTGCCAGCAGCCCGCGAGGACAGGGATTCCACGAGCAGTACTTC. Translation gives CASSPRGQGFHEQYF.

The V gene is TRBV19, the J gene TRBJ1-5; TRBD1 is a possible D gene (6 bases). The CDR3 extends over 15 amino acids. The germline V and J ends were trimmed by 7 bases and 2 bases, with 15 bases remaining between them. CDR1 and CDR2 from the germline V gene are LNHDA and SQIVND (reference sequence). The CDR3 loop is CASKRGRDRNQPQHF. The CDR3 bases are TGTGCCAGTAAGAGGGGGAGGGATCGCAATCAGCCCCAGCATTTT.

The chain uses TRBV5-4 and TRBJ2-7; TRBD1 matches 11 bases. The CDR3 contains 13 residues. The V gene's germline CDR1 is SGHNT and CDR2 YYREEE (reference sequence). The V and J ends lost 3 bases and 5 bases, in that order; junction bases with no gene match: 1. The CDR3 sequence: CASSSGQGDEQYF. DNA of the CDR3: TGTGCCAGCAGCTCGGGACAGGGGGACGAGCAGTACTTC.

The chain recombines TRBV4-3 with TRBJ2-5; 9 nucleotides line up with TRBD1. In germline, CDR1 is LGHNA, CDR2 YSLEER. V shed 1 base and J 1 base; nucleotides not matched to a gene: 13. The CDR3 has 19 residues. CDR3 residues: CASSQVPPPGQGLQETQYF. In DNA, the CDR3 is TGCGCCAGCAGCCAAGTCCCTCCACCGGGACAGGGCCTCCAAGAGACCCAGTACTTC.

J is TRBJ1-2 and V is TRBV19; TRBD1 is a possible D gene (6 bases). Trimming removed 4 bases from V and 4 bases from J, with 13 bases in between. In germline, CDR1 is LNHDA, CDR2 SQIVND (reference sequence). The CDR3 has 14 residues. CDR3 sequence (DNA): TGTGCCAGTAGTACCCGGGACATCCCCTATGGCTACACCTTC. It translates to CASSTRDIPYGYTF.

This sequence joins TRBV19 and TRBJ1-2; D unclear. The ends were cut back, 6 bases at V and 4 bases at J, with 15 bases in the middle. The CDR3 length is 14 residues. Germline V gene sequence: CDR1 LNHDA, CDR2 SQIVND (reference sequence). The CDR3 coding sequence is TGTGCCAGTAGAAGCGCCGGGGTGGGCTATGGCTACACCTTC. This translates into CASRSAGVGYGYTF.

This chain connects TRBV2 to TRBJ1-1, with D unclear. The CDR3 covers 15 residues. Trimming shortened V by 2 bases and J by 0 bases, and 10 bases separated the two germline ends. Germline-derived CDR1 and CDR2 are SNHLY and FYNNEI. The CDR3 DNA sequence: TGTGCCAGCAGTGAAAGTCTACGGGTGAACACTGAAGCTTTCTTT. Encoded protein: CASSESLRVNTEAFF. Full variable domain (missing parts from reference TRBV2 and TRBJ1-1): EPEVTQTPSHQVTQMGQEVILRCVPISNHLYFYWYRQILGQKVEFLVSFYNNEISEKSEIFDDQFSVERPDGSNFTLKIRSTKLEDSAMYFCASSESLRVNTEAFFGQGTRLTVV.

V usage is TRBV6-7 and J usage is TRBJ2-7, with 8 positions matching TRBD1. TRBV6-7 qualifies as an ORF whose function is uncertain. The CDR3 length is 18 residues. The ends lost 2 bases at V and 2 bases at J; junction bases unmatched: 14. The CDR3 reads CASSYPRPRTGLTYEQYF. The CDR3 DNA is TGTGCCAGCAGTTACCCACGGCCGAGGACAGGGCTAACCTACGAGCAGTACTTC.

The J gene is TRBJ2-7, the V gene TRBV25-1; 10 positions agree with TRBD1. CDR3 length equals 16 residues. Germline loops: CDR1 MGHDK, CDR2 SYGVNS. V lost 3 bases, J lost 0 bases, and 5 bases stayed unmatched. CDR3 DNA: TGTGCCAGCAGTGATGGGTGGGACAGGGGCTCCTACGAGCAGTACTTC. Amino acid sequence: CASSDGWDRGSYEQYF.

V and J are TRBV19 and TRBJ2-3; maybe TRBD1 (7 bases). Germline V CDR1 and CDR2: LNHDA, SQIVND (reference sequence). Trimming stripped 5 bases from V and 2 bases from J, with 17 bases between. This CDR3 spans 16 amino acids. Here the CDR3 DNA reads TGTGCCAGTAGTGGCGGGACAGCCCCAGACACAGATACGCAGTATTTT. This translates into CASSGGTAPDTDTQYF.

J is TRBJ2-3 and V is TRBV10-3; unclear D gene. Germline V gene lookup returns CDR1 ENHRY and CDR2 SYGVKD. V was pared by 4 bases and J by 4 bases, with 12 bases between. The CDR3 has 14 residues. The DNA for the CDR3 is TGTGCCATCAGTGCAGGTATTTTTTCAGATACGCAGTATTTT. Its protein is CAISAGIFSDTQYF.

The CDR3 DNA sequence: TGTGCCTGGAGTCAGGGAGGGGTAGAGACCCAGTACTTC. Amino acids: CAWSQGGVETQYF. The chain is built from TRBV30 and TRBJ2-5, with 7 bases matching TRBD2. Germline V gives CDR1 GTSNPN, CDR2 SVGIG (reference sequence). This CDR3 has 13 residues. V shed 2 bases and J 4 bases; nucleotides not matched to a gene: 4.

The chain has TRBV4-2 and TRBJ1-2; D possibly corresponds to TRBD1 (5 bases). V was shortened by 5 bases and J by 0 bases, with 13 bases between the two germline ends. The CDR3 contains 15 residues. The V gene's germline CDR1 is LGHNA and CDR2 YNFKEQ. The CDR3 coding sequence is TGTGCCAGCAGCGGAATGAGACAGACTAACTATGGCTACACCTTC. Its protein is CASSGMRQTNYGYTF.